This is a list of T cell receptor beta chains from one sample in a study of metastatic and nonmetastatic thyroid tumors. TCRdb re-called the PCR reads with MiXCR. The repertoire includes some 33,000 clones, over 14% of them detected once, and approximately 18% sits in the top ten. Sequencing used blood. Every receptor here comes from a male donor with papillary thyroid cancer or a benign thyroid nodule (not recorded which). Some clones in this sample may be carry-over from other donors' samples. CDR3s leave out the opening cysteine and the closing phenylalanine or tryptophan.

>14|TRBJ2-7|TRBV6-1
ASRPWCGRGTYEQY
>12|TRBJ2-3|TRBV24-1
ATSGSISTDTQY
>12|TRBJ1-5|TRBV2
ASSQDKGNQPQH
>13|TRBJ2-7|TRBV5-5
ASSPDGGRAYEQY
>13|TRBJ2-7|TRBV5-1
ASSWGQEVPNEQY
>12|TRBJ2-1|TRBV7-7
ASSSGTGYNEQF
>15|TRBJ1-5|TRBV19
ASSIDPRPLRNQPQH
>13|TRBJ2-2|TRBV18
ASSLTGGNTGELF
>15|TRBJ2-7|TRBV6-1
ASTLSLAGGSSYEQY
>15|TRBJ2-7|TRBV5-1
ASSLVPRLAGSDEQY
>16|TRBJ2-5|TRBV11-2
ASSFLSRGFQRRENKY
>6|TRBJ1-1|TRBV20-1
SVPGAF
>13|TRBJ2-6|TRBV5-1
ASGGGGSGANVLT
>14|TRBJ2-1|TRBV12-3/TRBV12-4
ASSWGGGSTYNEQF
>14|TRBJ2-7|TRBV6-6
ASSYWAGGRSGEQY
>13|TRBJ1-2|TRBV10-3
AISPGEGANYGYT
>12|TRBJ2-2|TRBV3-1
ASSQRMNTGELF
>12|TRBJ2-1|TRBV6-1
ASSSDLPYNEQF
>13|TRBJ2-7|TRBV7-8
ASSELAGGFYEQY
>14|TRBJ1-2|TRBV6-2/TRBV6-3
ASSYSGGVTMRGYT
>16|TRBJ1-4|TRBV6-6
ASSYSAGSGATNEKLF
>13|TRBJ1-6|TRBV18
ASSPMDRGGSPLH
>13|TRBJ1-5|TRBV18
ASSVGEGSNQPQH
>12|TRBJ2-2|TRBV11-2
ASSLQRITGELF
>14|TRBJ1-5|TRBV18
ASSVTGGEGNQPQH
>11|TRBJ2-2|TRBV30
AWTGQADGELF
>10|TRBJ1-5|TRBV6-2/TRBV6-3
ASSDGYQPQH
>15|TRBJ1-5|TRBV7-8
ASSSTRGTGNTQPQH